The 7 T cell receptor beta chains reported below all come from one sample, sequenced in a study of blood T cell repertoires in COVID-19. Some clones are missing from TCRdb's copy, which holds only in-frame ones; the method was immunoSEQ multiplex PCR. The profile shows about 190,000 clones, about 87% of them singletons. Input material: peripheral blood. The receptors come from a woman aged 70-85 years with COVID-19, enrolled during active disease.

The rearrangement links TRBV11-3 to TRBJ2-6, with D possibly being TRBD1 (6 bases). Per the germline V gene, CDR1 is SGHNT and CDR2 is YENEEA. CDR3 size: 17 residues. V lost 5 bases and J 0 bases, leaving 14 bases between the germline ends. In DNA form, the CDR3 reads TGTGCCAGCAGCCGGACAGTTGGAGTCTCTGGGGCCAACGTCCTGACTTTC. Encoded protein: CASSRTVGVSGANVLTF.

The gene calls are TRBV7-2 and TRBJ2-3, with 9 bases identical to TRBD2. The CDR3 consists of 17 residues. The J segment lost 2 bases and the V segment lost 0 bases, leaving 6 bases of the junction unmatched. Germline CDR1 and CDR2: SGHTA and FQGNSA. The CDR3: CASSLAGGRGSTDTQYF. The CDR3 nucleotides read TGTGCCAGCAGCTTAGCGGGCGGGAGGGGATCCACAGATACGCAGTATTTT. Complete variable domain (other parts from reference TRBV7-2 and TRBJ2-3): GAGVSQSPSNKVTEKGKDVELRCDPISGHTALYWYRQSLGQGLEFLIYFQGNSAPDKSGLPSDRFSAERTGGSVSTLTIQRTQQEDSAVYLCASSLAGGRGSTDTQYFGPGTRLTVL.

The V gene is TRBV27, the J gene TRBJ1-1; D remains ambiguous. The V gene lost 3 bases and the J gene lost 4 bases, with 9 bases spanning the gap. Germline CDR1 reads MNHEY; CDR2 reads SMNVEV (reference sequence). This CDR3 spans 13 amino acids. Here the CDR3 reads CASSFLRGTEAFF. In nucleotides, the CDR3 is TGTGCCAGCAGTTTTTTACGGGGCACTGAAGCTTTCTTT.

This clone was observed a single time. The rearrangement joins TRBV20-1 to TRBJ2-3, with TRBD1 matching 7 bases. The CDR3 is 12 amino acids. Losses at the gene ends were 3 bases for V and 6 bases for J; bases not matched to a gene: 3. Per germline, CDR1 DFQATT and CDR2 SNEGSKA (reference sequence). CDR3: CSASTGEDTQYF. In DNA, the CDR3 is TGCAGTGCTAGTACAGGGGAGGATACGCAGTATTTT.

V gene TRBV10-3 combines with J gene TRBJ1-1; no reliable D call. Trimming took off 6 bases at V and 3 bases at J, with 5 bases between the two ends. CDR1 ENHRY and CDR2 SYGVKD come from the germline V gene. The CDR3 extends over 11 amino acids. As DNA, the CDR3 is TGTGCCATCAGGAGGGACACTGAAGCTTTCTTT. It is translated as CAIRRDTEAFF.

The V and J genes are TRBV28 and TRBJ2-2; 11 bases align to TRBD2. Trimming took 6 bases from V and 7 from J; bases not matched to a gene: 7. CDR3 size: 15 residues. Germline V gene lookup returns CDR1 MDHEN and CDR2 SYDVKM. The CDR3 region is CASRLAGAGFGELFF. The DNA for the CDR3 is TGTGCCAGCAGACTAGCGGGAGCCGGTTTCGGGGAGCTGTTTTTT.

The chain uses TRBV3-1 (or the pseudogene TRBV3-2) and TRBJ1-2, with D possibly TRBD1 on 5 matching bases. This CDR3 has 14 residues. CDR1 is LGHDT, CDR2 YNNKEL, per germline (reference sequence). Deletions cut 2 bases from V and 8 bases from J, with 15 bases between. Written as DNA, the CDR3 is TGTGCCAGCAGCCAATTTAAAGGGGCTAGGGGCTACACCTTC. As protein: CASSQFKGARGYTF.